This T cell receptor (beta chain) emerged from a study of blood T cell repertoires in COVID-19 (dated by TCRdb to 2020 to 2021). For the wider study: The collaborator samples originated in the United States, Italy and Spain and spanned the acute and convalescent phases of COVID-19. Nearly every sample came with metadata listing a de-identified subject ID, COVID-19 status, age in years and sex. The samples were drawn from the first 160 participants of the ongoing ImmuneRACE study and from over a thousand subjects provided by 6 global collaborators. Deeply sampled blood TCRbeta repertoires from subjects exposed to, actively infected with, or recovered from COVID-19 were included in the dataset. The repertoires were released in a freely available public database meant as a resource for research on the immune response to SARS-CoV-2. The prospective study material was composed of cDNA or gDNA derived from T cells, B-cell-depleted T cells, or PBMCs. Where HLA class I and class II types were available, the types were taken from metadata supplied by the sample provider, not from assay-based typing. Paper-wide results and their limitations: How much clinical and demographic metadata was included differed by source and by participant, and the metadata was provided uncurated.

Trimming takes 1 base off V and 4 bases off J; junction bases not matched to a gene: 6. CDR3 length: 17 amino acids, cysteine to phenylalanine. Left in the record is the CDR3 DNA by itself, 51 bases read in frame from the first base. According to the germline V gene (reference sequence), CDR1 reads SEHNR and CDR2 reads FQNEAQ. TCRbeta CDR3 regions were amplified from genomic DNA using the immunoSEQ Assay, a bias-controlled multiplex PCR. The paper's data handling went like this. The number of nucleated cells in each sample was estimated by amplification of reference gene primers within the assay. To quantify the absolute abundance of each unique TCRbeta CDR3 rearrangement, sequence reads were collapsed and filtered. Productive Simpson clonality was computed per sample as the square root of Simpson's diversity index over productive rearrangements. Imported from immuneACCESS, the table was reduced by TCRdb to in-frame sequences with V and J called. These copies leave out some clones; in studies compared against another copy, an unresolved V gene accounts for under half, and the cause of the remainder is not known. The DNA gave D and trimming, while V, J and clone size come from that table. This sample has about 160,000 clones in its table, and around 81% of those were observed once. 10% to 15% of the sample is in the top ten clones.

This clone was counted only a few times. Its antigen is not yet known. No base-level quality is on record; no much larger clone is a single base apart. A second Seattle source provided samples from volunteer blood donors who had recovered from COVID-19. Collaborating institutions collected whole blood in K2EDTA tubes following their own protocols. For TCRbeta analysis, collaborator samples were shipped as frozen whole blood, as isolated PBMCs, or as DNA extracted from either sample type. What was sequenced was peripheral blood. The TCR originated in a man aged 70-80 years who had recovered from COVID-19. The V and J segments used are TRBV7-9 and TRBJ2-7; TRBD2 lines up with 14 middle nucleotides. Read as DNA, the sequence is TGTGCCAGCAGCTTAGTTCTCGGGACTAGCGGGAGTTACGAGCAGTACTTC. It encodes CASSLVLGTSGSYEQYF. Joined to the reference TRBV7-9 and TRBJ2-7 proteins, this CDR3 gives the full variable domain: DTGVSQNPRHKITKRGQNVTFRCDPISEHNRLYWYRQTLGQGPEFLTYFQNEAQLEKSRLLSDRFSAERPKGSFSTLEIQRTEQGDSAMYLCASSLVLGTSGSYEQYFGPGTRLTVT.